This TCR beta chain was sequenced for a study of shared clonotypes between healthy human individuals. Findings and limits, study-wide: Sharing across four donors was highest in naive CD4 (roughly 5%) and lowest in memory CD8 (about 0.4%).

Authors' analysis steps: ImmunoSEQ output held junction-only sequences without quality scores, so filtering differed. Produced via immunoSEQ multiplex PCR; TCRdb's table is partial and in-frame only. That table supplies the V and J calls and clone size; D and trimming were determined from the DNA. The table lists 1.5 million to 2.5 million clones, about 95% of them singletons. CD45RO-negative CD8 cells positively selected for CCR7 made up the naive population, which excluded terminally differentiated effector memory CD45RA+ cells. From germline, CDR1 is SGHRS and CDR2 YFSETQ. CDR3 length equals 16 residues. Between the trimmed V and J ends, which lost 6 bases and 1 base, there was a span of 18 bases. Note on this clone: Antigen: not known.

The rearrangement uses TRBV5-1 and TRBJ2-3, with D possibly being TRBD2 (5 bases). The sequencing sample was made of naive CD8+ T cells sorted from blood. The receptor comes from a man between 18 and 35 years old in good health. The CDR3 DNA is TGCGCCAGCACCCCGGGCCCTTCAGCGGGCACAGATACGCAGTATTTT. Translation: CASTPGPSAGTDTQYF.